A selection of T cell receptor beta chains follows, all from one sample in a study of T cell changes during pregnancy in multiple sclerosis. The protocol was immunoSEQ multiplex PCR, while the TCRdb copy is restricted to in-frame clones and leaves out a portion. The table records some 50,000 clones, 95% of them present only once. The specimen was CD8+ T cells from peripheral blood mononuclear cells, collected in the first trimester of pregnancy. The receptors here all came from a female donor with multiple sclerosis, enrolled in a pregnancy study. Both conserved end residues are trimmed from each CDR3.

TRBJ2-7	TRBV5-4	ASSLKREASYEQY
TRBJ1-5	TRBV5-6	ASSTGISNQPQH
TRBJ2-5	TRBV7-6	ASSSRLAGARQETQY
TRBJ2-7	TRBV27	ASSLTSGGSYEQY
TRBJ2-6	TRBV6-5	ASNALSGANVLT
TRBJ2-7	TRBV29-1	SVDDLDRAKY
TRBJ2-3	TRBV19	ASSPGTGTDTQY
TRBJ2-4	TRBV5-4	ASSAFRGDIQY
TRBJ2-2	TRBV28	ASSRLAERTGELF
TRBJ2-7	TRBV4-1	ASSQAVTTYEQY
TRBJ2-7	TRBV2	ASSEKGHGYEQY
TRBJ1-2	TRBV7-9	ASSHLTESYGYT
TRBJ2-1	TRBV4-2	ASSQDGALAGFNEQF
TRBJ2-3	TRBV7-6	ASSSLAADTQY
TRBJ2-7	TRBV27	ASSLSGTVSYEQY
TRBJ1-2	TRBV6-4	ASSEETGSYGYT
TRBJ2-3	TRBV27	ASSFGGGGTDTQY
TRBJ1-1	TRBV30	AWSETGGPEAF
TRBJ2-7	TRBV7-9	ASSSPGQGYEQY
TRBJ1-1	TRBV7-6	ASSPTGNWRAF
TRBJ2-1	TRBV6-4	ASSDGTSGNEQF
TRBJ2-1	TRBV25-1	ASSETGSYNEQF